Shown below are 22 T cell receptor beta chains from a single sample sequenced in a study of T cell responses to AZD1222 COVID-19 vaccine (dated by TCRdb to the early 2020s). Library generation was performed with the immunoSEQ multiplex PCR assay. TCRdb holds this immuneACCESS table with in-frame rearrangements only. Some clones are missing; in checked studies, unresolved V genes explain under half, and the rest has no known cause. The sample includes 90,000 to 150,000 clones, with 70% to 90% observed a single time. The top ten clonotypes cover roughly 3.6% of the sample. What this sample's time point label stands for: baseline before first vaccination. The sequenced sample was peripheral blood, obtained on day 0 of AZD1222 vaccination. The source of these receptors is an adult in good health.

This clone has only a few counts. The CDR3 is CASSSDQGTANTEAFF. The CDR3 DNA is TGTGCCAGCAGCTCAGACCAAGGGACAGCTAACACTGAAGCTTTCTTT. This chain joins TRBV5-4 and TRBJ1-1; 7 nucleotides align to TRBD1. V trimming: 3 bases; J trimming: 2 bases; junction bases outside the gene matches: 10. This CDR3 region has 16 residues. Germline V CDR1 and CDR2: SGHNT, YYREEE (reference sequence).

The chain uses TRBV19 and TRBJ1-2; 8 positions match TRBD1. Germline assignment: CDR1 LNHDA and CDR2 SQIVND (reference sequence). J was trimmed by 2 bases and V by 2 bases; bases with no gene match: 4. There are 15 residues in the CDR3. The CDR3 here is CASSIWQGANYGYTF. The CDR3 DNA is TGTGCCAGTAGTATATGGCAGGGGGCGAACTATGGCTACACCTTC.

The chain has TRBV2 and TRBJ2-5; 7 nucleotides line up with TRBD1. The CDR3 is 14 residues long. Germline V CDR1 and CDR2: SNHLY, FYNNEI. Unmatched junction bases numbered 8, after V lost 7 bases and J lost 3 bases. The CDR3 reads CASISGTVKETQYF. CDR3 DNA: TGTGCCAGCATATCCGGGACAGTGAAAGAGACCCAGTACTTC.

CDR3 coding DNA: TGTGCCAGCGGTACGGGGAACTATGGCTACACCTTC. This encodes CASGTGNYGYTF. This chain links TRBV7-3 with TRBJ1-2; no reliable D call. The CDR3 is 12 amino acids. The germline CDR1 and CDR2 sequences are SGHTA and FQGTGA. Trimming cost V 8 bases and J 2 bases, with 9 bases left between them. The variable domain in full, with the rest retrieved from reference TRBV7-3 and TRBJ1-2, is GAGVSQTPSNKVTEKGKYVELRCDPISGHTALYWYRQSLGQGPEFLIYFQGTGAADDSGLPNDRFFAVRPEGSVSTLKIQRTERGDSAVYLCASGTGNYGYTFGSGTRLTVV.

The chain links TRBV18 to TRBJ1-1; D is unclear. With 6 bases removed from V and 1 base from J, the gap between germline ends came to 9 bases. This CDR3 has 13 amino acids. CDR1 and CDR2 (germline): KGHSH, LQKENI. The CDR3 loop reads CASSREENTEAFF. In DNA, the CDR3 is TGTGCCAGCTCCCGGGAAGAGAACACTGAAGCTTTCTTT. The full variable domain, with the rest looked up from reference TRBV18 and TRBJ1-1, is NAGVMQNPRHLVRRRGQEARLRCSPMKGHSHVYWYRQLPEEGLKFMVYLQKENIIDESGMPKERFSAEFPKEGPSILRIQQVVRGDSAAYFCASSREENTEAFFGQGTRLTVV.

This clone was seen a single time. J is TRBJ2-2 and V is TRBV11-2; tentative D call: TRBD2 (6 bases). V lost 5 bases to trimming and J lost 1 base, with 11 bases between them. The CDR3 consists of 15 residues. Germline CDR1 and CDR2: SGHAT and FQNNGV. In nucleotides, the CDR3 is TGTGCCAGCAGCCCTCTAGCGTGGAACACCGGGGAGCTGTTTTTT. The encoded protein is CASSPLAWNTGELFF. Based on the CDR3 plus reference TRBV11-2 and TRBJ2-2, the full variable domain is EAGVAQSPRYKIIEKRQSVAFWCNPISGHATLYWYQQILGQGPKLLIQFQNNGVVDDSQLPKDRFSAERLKGVDSTLKIQPAKLEDSAVYLCASSPLAWNTGELFFGEGSRLTVL.

This chain joins TRBV11-2 and TRBJ1-6; no firm D call. Germline CDR1 is SGHAT and CDR2 is FQNNGV. Deletions cut 0 bases from V and 15 bases from J, with 12 bases between. The CDR3 is made up of 13 amino acids. CDR3 loop: CASSLDRYENLHF. The CDR3 bases are TGTGCCAGCAGCTTAGATCGTTACGAGAACCTCCACTTT. The full variable domain, completed using reference TRBV11-2 and TRBJ1-6, is EAGVAQSPRYKIIEKRQSVAFWCNPISGHATLYWYQQILGQGPKLLIQFQNNGVVDDSQLPKDRFSAERLKGVDSTLKIQPAKLEDSAVYLCASSLDRYENLHFGNGTRLTVT.

The chain couples TRBV2 to TRBJ2-3; 8 bases fit TRBD1. The CDR3 is 14 residues long. The V and J ends lost 5 bases and 4 bases, in that order; junction bases with no gene match: 5. The germline V gene encodes CDR1 SNHLY and CDR2 FYNNEI. CDR3 protein: CASSRQGLPDTQYF. The CDR3 DNA reads TGTGCCAGCAGTAGACAGGGGCTCCCAGATACGCAGTATTTT. Full variable domain (rest looked up from reference TRBV2 and TRBJ2-3): EPEVTQTPSHQVTQMGQEVILRCVPISNHLYFYWYRQILGQKVEFLVSFYNNEISEKSEIFDDQFSVERPDGSNFTLKIRSTKLEDSAMYFCASSRQGLPDTQYFGPGTRLTVL.

This chain uses TRBV12-3 or TRBV12-4 with TRBJ1-6; tentative D call: TRBD1 (5 bases). This CDR3 is 13 amino acids long. Trimming removed 4 bases at V and 8 bases at J, with 9 bases between. The CDR3 DNA sequence: TGTGCCAGCAGTTGGGGGGAAGATTCACCCCTCCACTTT. Translation: CASSWGEDSPLHF.

The genes are TRBV4-3 and TRBJ1-3; maybe TRBD1 (5 bases). The V end lost 1 base, the J end lost 4 bases, and 8 bases lay between the germline ends. Germline assignment: CDR1 LGHNA and CDR2 YSLEER. There are 14 residues in the CDR3. The CDR3: CASSQVDTGNTIYF. CDR3 bases: TGCGCCAGCAGCCAAGTGGACACAGGAAACACCATATATTTT.

This sequence joins TRBV18 and TRBJ2-7, with 7 nucleotides matching TRBD1. The germline CDR1 and CDR2 sequences are KGHSH and LQKENI. V lost 2 bases, J lost 1 base, and 5 bases stayed unmatched. This CDR3 is 15 amino acids long. In DNA, the CDR3 is TGTGCCAGCTCACCAAGACAGGGATGGTCCTACGAGCAGTACTTC. Protein: CASSPRQGWSYEQYF. Full variable domain (remainder filled in from reference TRBV18 and TRBJ2-7): NAGVMQNPRHLVRRRGQEARLRCSPMKGHSHVYWYRQLPEEGLKFMVYLQKENIIDESGMPKERFSAEFPKEGPSILRIQQVVRGDSAAYFCASSPRQGWSYEQYFGPGTRLTVT.

The chain couples TRBV7-2 to TRBJ1-5; tentatively, D is TRBD1 (5 bases). Germline CDR1 SGHTA, CDR2 FQGNSA. V lost 5 bases and J 3 bases, leaving 23 bases between the germline ends. CDR3 length: 18 residues. CDR3 in DNA: TGTGCCAGCAGCCCAGGAGTCGGCAGGGAAGGTTACAATCAGCCCCAGCATTTT. Residues: CASSPGVGREGYNQPQHF.

V gene TRBV9 combines with J gene TRBJ2-3; the match to TRBD2 covers 9 bases. CDR3 size: 15 residues. Trimming took 1 base from V and 2 from J; bases not matched to a gene: 2. Germline assignment: CDR1 SGDLS and CDR2 YYNGEE. DNA for the CDR3: TGTGCCAGCAGCGTAAGCGGGGGGCCCACAGATACGCAGTATTTT. Translation: CASSVSGGPTDTQYF.

V and J are TRBV19 and TRBJ1-5; no definite D call. The germline gives CDR1 LNHDA, CDR2 SQIVND (reference sequence). Trimming pared 3 bases from V and 3 bases from J, leaving 9 bases between. The CDR3 sequence is 14 residues long. The CDR3 is CASSMWQPNQPQHF. In DNA, the CDR3 is TGTGCCAGTAGTATGTGGCAGCCCAATCAGCCCCAGCATTTT.

The chain uses TRBV29-1 and TRBJ1-1; a possible D gene is TRBD1 (5 bases). The CDR3 covers 12 residues. Trimming left V 7 bases short and J 1 base short, with 10 bases between. The V gene's germline CDR1 is SQVTM and CDR2 ANQGSEA. CDR3 DNA sequence: TGCAGCGCCGACAGATCGAACACTGAAGCTTTCTTT. Translated, it gives CSADRSNTEAFF.

V gene TRBV18 combines with J gene TRBJ1-2; D unclear. In germline, CDR1 is KGHSH, CDR2 LQKENI. This CDR3 contains 15 residues. The V end was cut by 3 bases, the J end by 2 bases, with 13 bases between. The CDR3 sequence is CASSPPRTGNYGYTF. The CDR3 nucleotides are TGTGCCAGCTCACCCCCTCGGACGGGGAACTATGGCTACACCTTC. Variable domain in full (rest from reference TRBV18 and TRBJ1-2): NAGVMQNPRHLVRRRGQEARLRCSPMKGHSHVYWYRQLPEEGLKFMVYLQKENIIDESGMPKERFSAEFPKEGPSILRIQQVVRGDSAAYFCASSPPRTGNYGYTFGSGTRLTVV.

The DNA for the CDR3 is TGTGCCAGCAGCCAAGAAACCGGGACAGACTATGGCTACACCTTC. Amino acids: CASSQETGTDYGYTF. This rearrangement joins TRBV4-2 to TRBJ1-2; TRBD1 matches 7 bases. The CDR3 loop spans 15 amino acids. Germline CDR1 reads LGHNA; CDR2 reads YNFKEQ. The junction had 4 bases not matched to a gene; V was cut back by 0 bases and J by 3 bases.

This clone was counted once. This chain links TRBV18 with TRBJ2-3; D gene ambiguous. The CDR3 has 14 amino acids. Germline lookup yields CDR1 KGHSH and CDR2 LQKENI. V was pared by 4 bases and J by 0 bases, with 8 bases between. The CDR3 bases are TGTGCCAGCTCACTGGGTCCTAGCACAGATACGCAGTATTTT. Translation gives CASSLGPSTDTQYF.

This clone was picked up one time. The V gene is TRBV2, the J gene TRBJ2-1; 13 positions match TRBD2. Germline V lookup: CDR1 SNHLY, CDR2 FYNNEI. This CDR3 is 14 amino acids long. V was clipped by 8 bases and J by 2 bases; unmatched bases: 0. CDR3 residues: CASGLAGAYNEQFF. The CDR3, as DNA: TGTGCCAGCGGACTAGCGGGGGCCTACAATGAGCAGTTCTTC.

V usage is TRBV6-5 and J usage is TRBJ2-7, with 7 bases aligning to TRBD1. The CDR3 runs 13 residues. The junction had 7 bases not matched to a gene; V was cut back by 6 bases and J by 5 bases. Germline assignment: CDR1 MNHEY and CDR2 SVGAGI. The CDR3 DNA reads TGTGCCAGCAGGACGACAGGGTCCCACGAGCAGTACTTC. Amino acid sequence: CASRTTGSHEQYF.

The sample holds one count of this clone. This sequence joins TRBV25-1 and TRBJ1-3; tentative D call: TRBD1 (6 bases). The CDR3 is 14 amino acids. Trimming took 3 bases from V and 7 from J, leaving 13 bases between them. Looked up from germline, CDR1 is MGHDK and CDR2 is SYGVNS. CDR3 coding DNA: TGTGCCAGCAGTGACCGGACAGAAGGGAACACCATATATTTT. This encodes CASSDRTEGNTIYF.

The chain uses TRBV7-9 and TRBJ2-3; D perhaps matches TRBD2 (5 bases). There are 15 residues in the CDR3. V shed 6 bases and J shed 1 base, with 14 bases lying between them. Germline V gene data show CDR1 as SEHNR and CDR2 as FQNEAQ (reference sequence). The CDR3 reads CASSLAIMGTDTQYF. The CDR3 DNA reads TGTGCCAGCAGTCTAGCTATCATGGGCACAGATACGCAGTATTTT.